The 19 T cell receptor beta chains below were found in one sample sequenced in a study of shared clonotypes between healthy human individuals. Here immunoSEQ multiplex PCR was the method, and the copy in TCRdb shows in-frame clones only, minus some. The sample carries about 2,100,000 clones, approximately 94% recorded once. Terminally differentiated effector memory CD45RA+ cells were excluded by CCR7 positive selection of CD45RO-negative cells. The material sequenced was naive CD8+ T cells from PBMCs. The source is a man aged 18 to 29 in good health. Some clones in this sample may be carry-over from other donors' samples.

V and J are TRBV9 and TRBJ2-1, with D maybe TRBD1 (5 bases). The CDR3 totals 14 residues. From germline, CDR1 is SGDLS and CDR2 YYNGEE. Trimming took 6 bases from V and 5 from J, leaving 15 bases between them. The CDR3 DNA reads TGTGCCAGCACCCCAGGGCAACCAGACAATGAGCAGTTCTTC. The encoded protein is CASTPGQPDNEQFF.

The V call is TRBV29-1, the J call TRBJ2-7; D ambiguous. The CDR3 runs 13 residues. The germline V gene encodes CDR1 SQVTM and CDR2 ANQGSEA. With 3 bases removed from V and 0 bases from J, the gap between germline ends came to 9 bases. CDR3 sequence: CSVELQDSYEQYF. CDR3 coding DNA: TGCAGCGTTGAGTTGCAGGACTCCTACGAGCAGTACTTC.

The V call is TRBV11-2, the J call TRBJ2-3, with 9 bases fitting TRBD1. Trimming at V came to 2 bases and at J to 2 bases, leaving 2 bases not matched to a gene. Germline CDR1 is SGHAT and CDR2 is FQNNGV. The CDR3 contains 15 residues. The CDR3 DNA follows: TGTGCCAGCAGCTTAACAGGGGGCTTCACAGATACGCAGTATTTT. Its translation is CASSLTGGFTDTQYF.

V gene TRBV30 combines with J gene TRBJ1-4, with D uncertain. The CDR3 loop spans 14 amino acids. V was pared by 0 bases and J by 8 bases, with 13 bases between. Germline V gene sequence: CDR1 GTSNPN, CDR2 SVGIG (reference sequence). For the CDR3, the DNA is TGTGCCTGGAGTGTACTGAGAATTGAGGAAAAACTGTTTTTT. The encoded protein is CAWSVLRIEEKLFF. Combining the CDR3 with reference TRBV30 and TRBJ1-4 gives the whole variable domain SQTIHQWPATLVQPVGSPLSLECTVEGTSNPNLYWYRQAAGRGLQLLFYSVGIGQISSEVPQNLSASRPQDRQFILSSKKLLLSDSGFYLCAWSVLRIEEKLFFGSGTQLSVL.

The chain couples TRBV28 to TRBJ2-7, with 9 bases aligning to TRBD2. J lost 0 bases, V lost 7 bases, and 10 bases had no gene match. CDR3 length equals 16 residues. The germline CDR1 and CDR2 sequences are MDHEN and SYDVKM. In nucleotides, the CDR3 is TGTGCCAGCAAGGACGCGGGAGGGCTCGCCTCCTACGAGCAGTACTTC. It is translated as CASKDAGGLASYEQYF.

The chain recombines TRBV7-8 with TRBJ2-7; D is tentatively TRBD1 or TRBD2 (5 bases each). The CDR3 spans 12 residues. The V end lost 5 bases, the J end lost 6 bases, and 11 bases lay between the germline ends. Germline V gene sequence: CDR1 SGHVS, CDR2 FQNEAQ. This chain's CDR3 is CASSRPGSEQYF. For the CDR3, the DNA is TGTGCCAGCAGCCGACCAGGGAGCGAGCAGTACTTC.

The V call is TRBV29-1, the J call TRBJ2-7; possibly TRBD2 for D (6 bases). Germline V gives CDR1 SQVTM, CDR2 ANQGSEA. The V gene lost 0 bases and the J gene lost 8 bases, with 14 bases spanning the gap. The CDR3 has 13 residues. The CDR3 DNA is TGCAGCGTTGAAGATGCACGGACTACGCAGCAGTACTTC. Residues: CSVEDARTTQQYF.

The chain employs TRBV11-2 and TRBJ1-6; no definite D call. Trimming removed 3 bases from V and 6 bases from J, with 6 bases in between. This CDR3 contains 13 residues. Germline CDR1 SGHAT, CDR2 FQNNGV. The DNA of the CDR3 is TGTGCCAGCAGCTTTTCCCCTAATTCACCCCTCCACTTT. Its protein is CASSFSPNSPLHF.

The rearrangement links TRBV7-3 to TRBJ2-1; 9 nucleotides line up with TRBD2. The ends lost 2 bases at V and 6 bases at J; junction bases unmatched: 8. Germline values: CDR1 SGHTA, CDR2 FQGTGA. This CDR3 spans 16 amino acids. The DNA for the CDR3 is TGTGCCAGCAGCTTAGAGGCTAGCGGGACTTTCAATGAGCAGTTCTTC. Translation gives CASSLEASGTFNEQFF.

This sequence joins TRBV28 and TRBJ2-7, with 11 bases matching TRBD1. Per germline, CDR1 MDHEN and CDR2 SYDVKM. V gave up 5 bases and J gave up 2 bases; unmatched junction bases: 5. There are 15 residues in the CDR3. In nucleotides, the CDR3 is TGTGCCAGCAGTACTTGGACAGGGGGCGCCTACGAGCAGTACTTC. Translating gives CASSTWTGGAYEQYF.

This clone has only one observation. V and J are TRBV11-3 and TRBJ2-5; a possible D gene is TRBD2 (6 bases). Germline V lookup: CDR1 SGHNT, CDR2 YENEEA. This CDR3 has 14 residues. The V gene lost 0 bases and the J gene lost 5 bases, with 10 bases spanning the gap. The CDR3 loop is CASSLEGRDETQYF. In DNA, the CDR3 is TGTGCCAGCAGCTTAGAGGGGCGGGACGAGACCCAGTACTTC.

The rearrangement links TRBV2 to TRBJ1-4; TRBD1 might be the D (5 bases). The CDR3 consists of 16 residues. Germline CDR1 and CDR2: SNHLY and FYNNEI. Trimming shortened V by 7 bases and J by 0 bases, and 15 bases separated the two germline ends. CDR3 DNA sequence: TGTGCCAGCACCCCGGGGCCTAGGGCAACTAATGAAAAACTGTTTTTT. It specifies CASTPGPRATNEKLFF.

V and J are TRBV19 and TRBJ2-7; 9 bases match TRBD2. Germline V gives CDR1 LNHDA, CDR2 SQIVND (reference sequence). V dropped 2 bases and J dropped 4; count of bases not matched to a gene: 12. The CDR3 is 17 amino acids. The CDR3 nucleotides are TGTGCCAGTAGTATAATACGTGGCGGTAGCGGGAGTTACGAGCAGTACTTC. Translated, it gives CASSIIRGGSGSYEQYF. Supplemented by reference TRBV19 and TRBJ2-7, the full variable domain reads DGGITQSPKYLFRKEGQNVTLSCEQNLNHDAMYWYRQDPGQGLRLIYYSQIVNDFQKGDIAEGYSVSREKKESFPLTVTSAQKNPTAFYLCASSIIRGGSGSYEQYFGPGTRLTVT.

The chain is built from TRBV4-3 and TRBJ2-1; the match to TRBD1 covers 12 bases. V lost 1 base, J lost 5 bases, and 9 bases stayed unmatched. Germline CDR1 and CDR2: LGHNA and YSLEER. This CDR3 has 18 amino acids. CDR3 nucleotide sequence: TGCGCCAGCAGCCAAGCAATGCCGGGACAGGGGGCCAACAATGAGCAGTTCTTC. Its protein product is CASSQAMPGQGANNEQFF.

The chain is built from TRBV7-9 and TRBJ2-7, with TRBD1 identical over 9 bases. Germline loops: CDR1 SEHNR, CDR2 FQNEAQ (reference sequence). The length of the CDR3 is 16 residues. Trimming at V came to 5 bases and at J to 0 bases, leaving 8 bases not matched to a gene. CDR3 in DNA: TGTGCCAGCAGCCCCGTCGGGGGACAGGGCTCCTACGAGCAGTACTTC. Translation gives CASSPVGGQGSYEQYF.

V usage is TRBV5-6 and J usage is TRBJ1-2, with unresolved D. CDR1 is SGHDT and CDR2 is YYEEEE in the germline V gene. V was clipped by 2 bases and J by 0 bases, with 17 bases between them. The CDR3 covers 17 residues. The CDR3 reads CASSLGPTTGANYGYTF. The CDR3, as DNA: TGTGCCAGCAGCTTAGGCCCGACAACGGGAGCTAACTATGGCTACACCTTC. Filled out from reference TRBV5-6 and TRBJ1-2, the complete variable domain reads DAGVTQSPTHLIKTRGQQVTLRCSPKSGHDTVSWYQQALGQGPQFIFQYYEEEERQRGNFPDRFSGHQFPNYSSELNVNALLLGDSALYLCASSLGPTTGANYGYTFGSGTRLTVV.

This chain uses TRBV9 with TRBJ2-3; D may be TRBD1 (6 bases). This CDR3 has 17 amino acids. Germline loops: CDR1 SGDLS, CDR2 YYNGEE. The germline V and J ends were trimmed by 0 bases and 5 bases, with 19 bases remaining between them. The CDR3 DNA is TGTGCCAGCAGCGTAGGCTTTGCGGTTGGGGGCAGAGATACGCAGTATTTT. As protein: CASSVGFAVGGRDTQYF. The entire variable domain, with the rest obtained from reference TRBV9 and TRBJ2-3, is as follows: DSGVTQTPKHLITATGQRVTLRCSPRSGDLSVYWYQQSLDQGLQFLIQYYNGEERAKGNILERFSAQQFPDLHSELNLSSLELGDSALYFCASSVGFAVGGRDTQYFGPGTRLTVL.

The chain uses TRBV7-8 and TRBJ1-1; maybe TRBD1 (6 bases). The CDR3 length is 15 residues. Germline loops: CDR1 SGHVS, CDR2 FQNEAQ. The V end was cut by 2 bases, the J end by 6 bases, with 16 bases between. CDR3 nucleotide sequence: TGTGCCAGCAGCTTAACAAGCAGGGGTGGGTCTGAAGCTTTCTTT. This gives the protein CASSLTSRGGSEAFF.

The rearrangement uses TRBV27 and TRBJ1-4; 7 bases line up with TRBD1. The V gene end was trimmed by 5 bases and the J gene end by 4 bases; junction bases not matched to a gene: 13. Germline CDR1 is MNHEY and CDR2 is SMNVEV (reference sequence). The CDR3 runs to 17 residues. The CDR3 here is CASSLYPLQGLNEKLFF. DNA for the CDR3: TGTGCCAGCAGTCTTTATCCCCTACAGGGGCTTAATGAAAAACTGTTTTTT.